This T cell receptor (beta chain) was observed in a study of T cells in Graves' hyperthyroidism and ophthalmopathy. The CDR3 is made up of 11 amino acids. V dropped 9 bases and J dropped 4 bases, with 9 bases sitting between them. From germline, CDR1 is MNHNS and CDR2 SASEGT. This clonotype was seen more than once but under ten times. Template material for amplifying TCR beta CDR3 regions consisted of RNA transcripts. Primed by the HTBI set, a first-round RT-PCR was run on the TCR CDR3. TCRdb reprocessed the multiplex PCR reads with MiXCR, giving one entry per CDR3 protein. The sample holds hundreds of thousands of distinct CDR3 sequences, around 15% seen once.

V gene TRBV6-1 combines with J gene TRBJ1-1; no firm D call. The receptor was derived from a woman between 18 and 29 years old with Graves' hyperthyroidism. The sequenced material came from blood. The CDR3 DNA is TGTGCCAGTTGGTCGGCCACTGAAGCTTTCTTT. Its translation is CASWSATEAFF.